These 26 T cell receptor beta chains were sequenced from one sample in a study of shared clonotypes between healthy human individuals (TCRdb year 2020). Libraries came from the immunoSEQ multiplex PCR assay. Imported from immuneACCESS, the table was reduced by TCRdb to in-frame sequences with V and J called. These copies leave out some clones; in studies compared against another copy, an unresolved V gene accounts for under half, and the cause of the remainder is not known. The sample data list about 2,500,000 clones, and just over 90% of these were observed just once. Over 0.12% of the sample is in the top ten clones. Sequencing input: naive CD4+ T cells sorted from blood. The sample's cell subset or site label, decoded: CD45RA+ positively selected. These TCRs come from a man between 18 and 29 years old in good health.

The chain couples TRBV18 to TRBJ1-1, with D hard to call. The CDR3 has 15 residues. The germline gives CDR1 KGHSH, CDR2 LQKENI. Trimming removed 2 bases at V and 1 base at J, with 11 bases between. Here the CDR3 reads CASSPLSSGNTEAFF. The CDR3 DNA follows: TGTGCCAGCTCACCATTGAGCAGTGGGAACACTGAAGCTTTCTTT.

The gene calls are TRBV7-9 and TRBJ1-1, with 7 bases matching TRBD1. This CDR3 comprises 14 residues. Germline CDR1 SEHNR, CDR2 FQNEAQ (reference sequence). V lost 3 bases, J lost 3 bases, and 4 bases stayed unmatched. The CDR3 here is CASSFGTADTEAFF. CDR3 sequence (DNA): TGTGCCAGCAGCTTCGGGACAGCGGACACTGAAGCTTTCTTT.

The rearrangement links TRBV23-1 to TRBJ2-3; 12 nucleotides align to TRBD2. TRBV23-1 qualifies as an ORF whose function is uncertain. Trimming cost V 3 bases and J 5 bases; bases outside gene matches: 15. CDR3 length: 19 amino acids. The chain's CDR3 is CASSHFKLAGGPPIDTQYF. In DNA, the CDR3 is TGCGCCAGCAGTCATTTTAAACTAGCGGGAGGTCCGCCGATAGATACGCAGTATTTT.

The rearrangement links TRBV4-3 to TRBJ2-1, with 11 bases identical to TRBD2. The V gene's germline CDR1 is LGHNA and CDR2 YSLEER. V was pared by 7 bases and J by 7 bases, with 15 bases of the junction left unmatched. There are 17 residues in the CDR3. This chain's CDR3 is CASTPLAGGFKGNEQFF. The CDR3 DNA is TGCGCCAGCACTCCGCTAGCGGGAGGATTCAAGGGGAATGAGCAGTTCTTC.

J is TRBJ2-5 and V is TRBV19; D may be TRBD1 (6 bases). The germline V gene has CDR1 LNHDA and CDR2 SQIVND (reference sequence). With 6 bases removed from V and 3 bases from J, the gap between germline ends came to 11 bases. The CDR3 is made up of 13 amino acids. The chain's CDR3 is CASRNSGEETQYF. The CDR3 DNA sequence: TGTGCCAGTAGGAACTCAGGGGAAGAGACCCAGTACTTC.

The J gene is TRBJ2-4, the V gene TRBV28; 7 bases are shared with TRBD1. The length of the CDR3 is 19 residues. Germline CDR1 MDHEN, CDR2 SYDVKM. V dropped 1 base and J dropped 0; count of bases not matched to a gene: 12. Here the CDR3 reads CASSLLPPDRIIAKNIQYF. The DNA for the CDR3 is TGTGCCAGCAGTTTATTGCCCCCGGACAGGATAATAGCCAAAAACATTCAGTACTTC.

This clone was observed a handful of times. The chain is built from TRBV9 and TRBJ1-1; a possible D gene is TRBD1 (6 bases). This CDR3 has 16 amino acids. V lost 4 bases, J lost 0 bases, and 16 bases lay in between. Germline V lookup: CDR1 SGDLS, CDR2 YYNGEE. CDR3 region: CASSLLGGPMNTEAFF. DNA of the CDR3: TGTGCCAGCAGCCTCCTCGGGGGCCCGATGAACACTGAAGCTTTCTTT.

Here the CDR3 reads CASKPREVSNQPQHF. The CDR3 DNA reads as TGTGCCAGCAAGCCACGCGAGGTGAGCAATCAGCCCCAGCATTTT. This chain joins TRBV2 and TRBJ1-5; no clear D gene. CDR3 length: 15 residues. The germline V gene has CDR1 SNHLY and CDR2 FYNNEI. V lost 7 bases and J lost 1, with 14 bases in between.

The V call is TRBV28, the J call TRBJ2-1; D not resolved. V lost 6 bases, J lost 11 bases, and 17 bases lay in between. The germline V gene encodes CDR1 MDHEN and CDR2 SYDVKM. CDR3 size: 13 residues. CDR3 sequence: CASSSPNSEKQFF. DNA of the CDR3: TGTGCCAGCAGCTCTCCAAATTCGGAGAAGCAGTTCTTC.

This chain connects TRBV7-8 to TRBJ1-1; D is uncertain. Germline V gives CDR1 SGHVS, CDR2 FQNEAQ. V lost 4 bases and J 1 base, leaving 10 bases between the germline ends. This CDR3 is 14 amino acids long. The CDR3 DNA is TGTGCCAGCAGCTACGAGACACGGAACACTGAAGCTTTCTTT. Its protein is CASSYETRNTEAFF.

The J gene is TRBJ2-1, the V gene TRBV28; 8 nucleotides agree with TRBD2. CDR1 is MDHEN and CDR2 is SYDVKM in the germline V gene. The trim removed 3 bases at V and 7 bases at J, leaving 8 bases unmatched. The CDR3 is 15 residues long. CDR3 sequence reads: CASSLTGGLGNEQFF. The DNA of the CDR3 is TGTGCCAGCAGTTTGACGGGGGGGCTAGGGAATGAGCAGTTCTTC.

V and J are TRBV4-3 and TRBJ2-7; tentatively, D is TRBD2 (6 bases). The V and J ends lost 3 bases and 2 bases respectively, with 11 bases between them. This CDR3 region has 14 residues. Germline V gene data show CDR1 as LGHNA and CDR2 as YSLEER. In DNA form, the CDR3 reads TGCGCCAGCAGCCACGTGGCGGGAACCTACGAGCAGTACTTC. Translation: CASSHVAGTYEQYF.

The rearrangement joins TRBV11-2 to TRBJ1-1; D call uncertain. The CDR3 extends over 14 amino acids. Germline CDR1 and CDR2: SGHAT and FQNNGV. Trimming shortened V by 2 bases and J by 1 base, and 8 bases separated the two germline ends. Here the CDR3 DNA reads TGTGCCAGCAGCTTAACCCCGGGGAACACTGAAGCTTTCTTT. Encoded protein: CASSLTPGNTEAFF.

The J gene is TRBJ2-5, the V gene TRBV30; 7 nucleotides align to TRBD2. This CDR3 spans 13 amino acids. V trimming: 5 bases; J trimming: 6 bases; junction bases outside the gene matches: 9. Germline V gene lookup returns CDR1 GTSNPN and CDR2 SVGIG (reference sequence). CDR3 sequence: CAWRTGGGKTQYF. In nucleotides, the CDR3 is TGTGCCTGGCGAACGGGGGGTGGAAAGACCCAGTACTTC.

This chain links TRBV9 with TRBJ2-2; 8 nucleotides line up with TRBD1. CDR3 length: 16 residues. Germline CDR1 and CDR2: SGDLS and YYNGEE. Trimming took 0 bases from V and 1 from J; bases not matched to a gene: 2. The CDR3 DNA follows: TGTGCCAGCAGCGTAGGGGACAGGAGGAACACCGGGGAGCTGTTTTTT. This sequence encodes CASSVGDRRNTGELFF.

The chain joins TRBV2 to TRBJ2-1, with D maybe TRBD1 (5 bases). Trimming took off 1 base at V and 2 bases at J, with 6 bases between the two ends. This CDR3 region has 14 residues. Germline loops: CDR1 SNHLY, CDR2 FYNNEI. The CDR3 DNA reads TGTGCCAGCAGTGAAGGACAGCCCTACAATGAGCAGTTCTTC. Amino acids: CASSEGQPYNEQFF.

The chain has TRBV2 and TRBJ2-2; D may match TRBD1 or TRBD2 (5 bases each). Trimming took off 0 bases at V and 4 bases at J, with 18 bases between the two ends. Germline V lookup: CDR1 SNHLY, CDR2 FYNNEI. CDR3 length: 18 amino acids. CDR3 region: CASSEAGAGTGTTGELFF. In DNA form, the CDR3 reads TGTGCCAGCAGTGAAGCTGGTGCAGGGACCGGAACCACCGGGGAGCTGTTTTTT.

CDR3 DNA: TGTGCCAGCTCCCCGCGAGCGATCGATACGCAGTATTTT. The encoded protein is CASSPRAIDTQYF. This chain connects TRBV18 to TRBJ2-3; D is unresolved. Germline values: CDR1 KGHSH, CDR2 LQKENI. This CDR3 contains 13 residues. Trimming took 6 bases from V and 6 from J, leaving 13 bases between them.

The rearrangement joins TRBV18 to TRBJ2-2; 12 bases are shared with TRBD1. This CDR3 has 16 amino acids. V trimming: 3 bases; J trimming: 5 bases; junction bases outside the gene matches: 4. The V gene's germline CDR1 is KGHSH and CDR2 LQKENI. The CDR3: CASSPRGQGATGELFF. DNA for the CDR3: TGTGCCAGCTCACCGAGGGGACAGGGGGCGACCGGGGAGCTGTTTTTT.

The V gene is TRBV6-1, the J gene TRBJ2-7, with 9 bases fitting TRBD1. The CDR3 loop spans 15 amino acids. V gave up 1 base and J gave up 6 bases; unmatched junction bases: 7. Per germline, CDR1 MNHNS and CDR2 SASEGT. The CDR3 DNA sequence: TGTGCCAGCAGTGAAGAGGGACAGGGAGTGGGCGAGCAGTACTTC. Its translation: CASSEEGQGVGEQYF.

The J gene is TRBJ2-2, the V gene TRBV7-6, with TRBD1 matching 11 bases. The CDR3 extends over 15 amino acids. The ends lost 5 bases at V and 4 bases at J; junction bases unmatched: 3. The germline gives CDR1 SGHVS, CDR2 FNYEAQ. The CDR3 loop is CASSQGQGGTGELFF. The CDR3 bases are TGTGCCAGCAGCCAGGGACAGGGGGGCACCGGGGAGCTGTTTTTT.

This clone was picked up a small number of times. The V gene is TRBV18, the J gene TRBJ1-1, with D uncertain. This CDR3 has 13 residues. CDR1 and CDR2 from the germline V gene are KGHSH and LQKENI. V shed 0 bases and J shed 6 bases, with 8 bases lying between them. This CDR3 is CASSPPTVAEAFF. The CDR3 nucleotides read TGTGCCAGCTCACCACCCACAGTAGCTGAAGCTTTCTTT.

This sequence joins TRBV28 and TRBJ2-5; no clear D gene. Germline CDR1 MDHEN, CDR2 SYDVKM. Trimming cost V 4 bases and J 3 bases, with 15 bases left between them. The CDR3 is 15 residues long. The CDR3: CASSSASRSKETQYF. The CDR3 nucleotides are TGTGCCAGCAGTTCCGCCTCAAGAAGCAAAGAGACCCAGTACTTC.

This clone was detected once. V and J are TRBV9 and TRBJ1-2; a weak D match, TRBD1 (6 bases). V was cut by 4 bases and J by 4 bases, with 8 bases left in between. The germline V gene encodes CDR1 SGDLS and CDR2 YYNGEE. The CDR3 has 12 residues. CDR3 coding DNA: TGTGCCAGCAGCTCGGACAGCTATGGCTACACCTTC. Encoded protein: CASSSDSYGYTF.

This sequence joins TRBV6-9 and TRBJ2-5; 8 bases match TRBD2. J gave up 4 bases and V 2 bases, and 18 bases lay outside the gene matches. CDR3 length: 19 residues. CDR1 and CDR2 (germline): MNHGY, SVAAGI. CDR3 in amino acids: CASSYRRPSRAGELETQYF. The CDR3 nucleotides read TGTGCCAGCAGTTATCGACGTCCGAGTCGAGCGGGAGAGTTAGAGACCCAGTACTTC.

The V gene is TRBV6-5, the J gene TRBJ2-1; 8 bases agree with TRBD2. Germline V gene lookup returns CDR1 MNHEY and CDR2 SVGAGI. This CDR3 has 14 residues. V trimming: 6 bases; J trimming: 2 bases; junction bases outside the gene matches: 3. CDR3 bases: TGTGCCAGCAGAATACTAGCGGCCTACAATGAGCAGTTCTTC. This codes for CASRILAAYNEQFF.